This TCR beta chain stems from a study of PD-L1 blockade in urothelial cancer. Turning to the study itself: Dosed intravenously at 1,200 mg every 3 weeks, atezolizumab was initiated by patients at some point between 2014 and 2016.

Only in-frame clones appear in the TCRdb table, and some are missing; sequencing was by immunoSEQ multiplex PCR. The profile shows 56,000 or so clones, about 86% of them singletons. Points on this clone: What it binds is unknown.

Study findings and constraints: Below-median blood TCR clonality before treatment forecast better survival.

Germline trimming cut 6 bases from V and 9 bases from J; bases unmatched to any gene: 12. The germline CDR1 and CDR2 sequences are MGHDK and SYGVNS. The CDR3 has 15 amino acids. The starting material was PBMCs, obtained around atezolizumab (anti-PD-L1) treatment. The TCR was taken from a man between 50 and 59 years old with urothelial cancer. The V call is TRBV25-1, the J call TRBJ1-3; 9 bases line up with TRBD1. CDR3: CASRNTDRGFGTIYF. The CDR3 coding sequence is TGTGCCAGCAGGAACACGGACAGGGGATTTGGCACCATATATTTT.